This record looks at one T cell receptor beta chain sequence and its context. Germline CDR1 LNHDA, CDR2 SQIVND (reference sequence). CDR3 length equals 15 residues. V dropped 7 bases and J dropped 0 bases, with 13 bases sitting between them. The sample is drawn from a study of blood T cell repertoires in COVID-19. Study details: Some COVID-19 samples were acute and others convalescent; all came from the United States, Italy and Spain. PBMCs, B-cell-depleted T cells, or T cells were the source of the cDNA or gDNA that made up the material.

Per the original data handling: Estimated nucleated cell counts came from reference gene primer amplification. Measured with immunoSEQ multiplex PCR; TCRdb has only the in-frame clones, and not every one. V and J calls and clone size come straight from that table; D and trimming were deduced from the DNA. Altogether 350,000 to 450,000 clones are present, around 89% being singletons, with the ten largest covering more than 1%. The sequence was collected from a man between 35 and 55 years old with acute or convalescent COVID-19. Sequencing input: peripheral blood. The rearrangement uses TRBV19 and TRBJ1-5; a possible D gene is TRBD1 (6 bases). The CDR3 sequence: CASNVGGYSNQPQHF. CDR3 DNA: TGTGCCAGTAATGTAGGGGGTTATAGCAATCAGCCCCAGCATTTT.